One and the same sample provided the 3 T cell receptor beta chains below, sequenced in a study of neurological immune-mediated disorders (dated by TCRdb to about 2019). Library preparation employed 5' RACE. Data came from an Illumina HiSeq 2500. The public reads were reprocessed in TCRdb via fastp at Q25 and MiXCR, keeping in-frame beta chains. Rows are combined by CDR3 protein, so each entry shows the most common genes and DNA. A total of tens of thousands of distinct CDR3 sequences appear in this sample, around 21% of them only once. 25% to 30% of the sample belongs to the ten largest clones. Sequencing input: CD4+ T cells from blood. These receptors all stem from a middle-aged man with HTLV-1-associated myelopathy (HAM/TSP).

This clonotype was seen many times. This rearrangement joins TRBV27 to TRBJ2-7; maybe TRBD2 (6 bases). CDR3 length equals 13 residues. The V end lost 4 bases, the J end lost 4 bases, and 11 bases lay between the germline ends. From germline, CDR1 is MNHEY and CDR2 SMNVEV (reference sequence). CDR3 sequence reads: CASSSTGTYEQYF. CDR3 nucleotides: TGTGCCAGCAGTTCGACCGGGACTTACGAGCAGTACTTC.

This clonotype was seen ten or more times. This sequence joins TRBV5-1 and TRBJ2-3; 8 nucleotides align to TRBD2. The CDR3 contains 14 residues. The germline V gene encodes CDR1 SGHRS and CDR2 YFSETQ. Trimming took 9 bases from V and 0 from J; bases not matched to a gene: 6. The CDR3 DNA follows: TGCGCCACCTTCGGGGGGGACAGCACAGATACGCAGTATTTT. It yields the protein CATFGGDSTDTQYF.

This clonotype was found many times. This chain joins TRBV4-1 and TRBJ1-3; D is unresolved. Per the germline V gene, CDR1 is MGHRA and CDR2 is YSYEKL. V lost 8 bases, J lost 0 bases, and 8 bases lay in between. This CDR3 comprises 13 residues. CDR3 DNA: TGCGCCAGCTCAAGGCGCTCTGGAAACACCATATATTTT. This translates into CASSRRSGNTIYF.